This TCR beta chain originates from a study of CD4 T cells in relation to SARS-CoV-2 and coronaviruses. The data were produced by immunoSEQ multiplex PCR, yet TCRdb's version contains in-frame clones alone and is incomplete. The table has some 30,000 clones, more than 75% seen once. Before the COVID-19 pandemic, during about 2011-2019, CD4+ T cells were taken from unexposed donors. Isolation of CD4+ T cells took place after nine to ten days in culture. Cultures held roughly 2 million PBMCs per well with roughly 10 IU/ml IL-2. The CDR3 extends over 18 amino acids. Per germline, CDR1 LGHDT and CDR2 YNNKEL (reference sequence). After removal of 3 bases from V and 0 bases from J, the junction contained 6 bases not matched to a gene. Comments on this clone: As yet, its antigen is unknown.

This chain connects TRBV3-1 (or the pseudogene TRBV3-2) to TRBJ1-6; 9 nucleotides align to TRBD1. The clonotype was recovered from a human donor in good health. Sequenced: CD4+ T cells from PBMCs, cultured in vitro. The CDR3 here is CASSQDRGLSSYNSPLHF. CDR3 nucleotides: TGTGCCAGCAGCCAGGACAGGGGCTTAAGCTCCTATAATTCACCCCTCCACTTT.